Listed below are T cell receptor beta chains from one sample, sequenced in a study of T cell changes during pregnancy in multiple sclerosis. Generated by immunoSEQ multiplex PCR, the TCRdb table keeps only in-frame clones and is missing some. Of around 36,000 clones listed, about 92% were seen once; the top ten hold 10% to 15%. Sequencing was performed on CD8+ T cells from peripheral blood mononuclear cells, taken in the first trimester of pregnancy. The receptors originated from a female donor with multiple sclerosis, enrolled in a pregnancy study. Both conserved end residues are trimmed from each CDR3. Part of the rows lack a size; the others show once, few, many or a class for expanded clones.

J: TRBJ2-1
V: TRBV6-1
size: .
CDR3: ASTLGQGTSTEQF

J: TRBJ2-7
V: TRBV2
size: .
CDR3: ASSGARLAYEQY

J: TRBJ2-7
V: TRBV5-1
size: medium-sized
CDR3: ASSLTGGLNEQY

J: TRBJ1-1
V: TRBV7-6
size: .
CDR3: ASSWEPNTEAF

J: TRBJ1-2
V: TRBV5-6
size: .
CDR3: ASSLETGHVLYGYT

J: TRBJ1-5
V: TRBV2
size: .
CDR3: ASGDRVGNQPQH

J: TRBJ2-7
V: TRBV7-2
size: .
CDR3: ASSPPPGEQY

J: TRBJ2-3
V: TRBV4-1
size: .
CDR3: ASSRIAGEGDTQY

J: TRBJ2-7
V: TRBV19
size: .
CDR3: ASSSRQVYPFEQY

J: TRBJ1-1
V: TRBV5-8
size: .
CDR3: ASSLLRRGAQNTEAF

J: TRBJ2-5
V: TRBV19
size: .
CDR3: ASSQDRQETQY

J: TRBJ2-5
V: TRBV9
size: .
CDR3: ASSDLGLAGQETQY

J: TRBJ1-2
V: TRBV9
size: .
CDR3: ASSAGTGTHYGYT

J: TRBJ1-6
V: TRBV27
size: .
CDR3: ASSLFRTGVNSPLH